This TCR beta chain was identified during a study of cytomegalovirus exposure and HLA in healthy donors. Overall study results and limits: The CMV antigen specificity of a few CMV-associated chains was confirmed through in vitro analysis. Most TCR sequences were uncommon, yet certain public TCRs appeared in many donors.

CDR3 length: 15 amino acids. Germline CDR1 reads MNHNS; CDR2 reads SASEGT. Trimming pared 2 bases from V and 0 bases from J, leaving 9 bases between. The approximately 130-subject validation cohort, separate from the 666-subject first cohort, included the donors. On this clone: Its antigen remains unknown.

The table came from immunoSEQ multiplex PCR; TCRdb's copy has only in-frame clones and leaves some out. The repertoire holds about 270,000 clones, with approximately 86% as singletons. This rearrangement joins TRBV6-1 to TRBJ2-3; weak D call: TRBD2 (6 bases). The receptor comes from a woman aged 18 to 35 in good health and CMV-seronegative. The sample taken for sequencing was PBMCs. The CDR3 sequence is CASSEWSGSTDTQYF. CDR3 DNA: TGTGCCAGCAGTGAATGGAGCGGGAGCACAGATACGCAGTATTTT.